The 9 T cell receptor beta chains given below trace back to one sample, sequenced in a study of neoadjuvant anti-PD-1 for oral cavity cancer. Noted time point: after neoadjuvant nivolumab, at surgical resection. Assay: immunoSEQ multiplex PCR; the TCRdb copy retains only in-frame clones and omits some. The table records 9,500 to 15,000 clones, 71% of them present only once. This specimen consisted of PBMCs, obtained after nivolumab (anti-PD-1) treatment. The receptor source for this set is a person aged 35-79 years with oral cavity squamous cell carcinoma.

This sequence joins TRBV19 and TRBJ1-5; no clear D. V was trimmed by 3 bases and J by 5 bases, leaving 14 bases between them. The germline gives CDR1 LNHDA, CDR2 SQIVND (reference sequence). The CDR3 extends over 15 amino acids. CDR3 sequence: CASSIPRVAYQPQHF. The CDR3 DNA is TGTGCCAGTAGTATTCCGAGAGTAGCCTATCAGCCCCAGCATTTT.

The genes are TRBV9 and TRBJ2-3; D is possibly TRBD2 (7 bases). The CDR3 sequence is 16 residues long. Germline CDR1 SGDLS, CDR2 YYNGEE. Between the trimmed V and J ends, which lost 0 bases and 6 bases, there was a span of 17 bases. The CDR3 region is CASSVAASGRGDTQYF. Written as DNA, the CDR3 is TGTGCCAGCAGCGTAGCGGCTAGCGGTAGGGGGGATACGCAGTATTTT.

This clone was counted between two and nine times. V usage is TRBV7-9 and J usage is TRBJ2-1; 9 bases are shared with TRBD2. This CDR3 comprises 15 residues. Looked up from germline, CDR1 is SEHNR and CDR2 is FQNEAQ (reference sequence). The ends lost 5 bases at V and 3 bases at J; junction bases unmatched: 5. The CDR3 DNA follows: TGTGCCAGCAGCCCGGCGGGGGGGAACTACAATGAGCAGTTCTTC. It codes for CASSPAGGNYNEQFF.

This clone was picked up one time. This chain uses TRBV5-1 with TRBJ2-5, with no clear D. CDR1 is SGHRS, CDR2 YFSETQ, per germline. This CDR3 spans 14 amino acids. V was shortened by 1 base and J by 3 bases, with 10 bases between the two germline ends. This CDR3 is CASSLNKGKETQYF. CDR3 nucleotide sequence: TGCGCCAGCAGCTTGAATAAGGGAAAAGAGACCCAGTACTTC. Combining the CDR3 with reference TRBV5-1 and TRBJ2-5 gives the whole variable domain KAGVTQTPRYLIKTRGQQVTLSCSPISGHRSVSWYQQTPGQGLQFLFEYFSETQRNKGNFPGRFSGRQFSNSRSEMNVSTLELGDSALYLCASSLNKGKETQYFGPGTRLLVL.

The chain combines TRBV5-5 with TRBJ2-3, with TRBD2 as a possible D gene (5 bases). The CDR3 totals 14 residues. CDR1 and CDR2 from the germline V gene are SGHKS and YYEKEE (reference sequence). The V end was cut by 2 bases, the J end by 7 bases, with 14 bases between. The CDR3: CASSFPRAQYTQYF. The CDR3 nucleotides read TGTGCCAGCAGCTTTCCGAGGGCCCAATATACGCAGTATTTT.

This clone has more than one count but fewer than ten. This rearrangement joins TRBV21-1 to TRBJ1-1; the D call in the table, TRBD1, was not verified against the DNA. TRBV21-1 is listed as a pseudogene. The CDR3 spans 13 residues. CDR3 coding DNA: TGTGCCACAGAGGCCAGGGGTTTTAGTGAAGCTTTCTTT. This translates into CATEARGFSEAFF.

This clone was recorded a few times. This CDR3 is CASSLGGGAFF. DNA of the CDR3: TGTGCCAGCAGCCTCGGAGGAGGAGCTTTCTTT. V usage is TRBV13 and J usage is TRBJ1-1; D unclear. This CDR3 has 11 amino acids. The germline V gene has CDR1 PRHDT and CDR2 FYEKMQ (reference sequence). The germline V and J ends were trimmed by 5 bases and 10 bases, with 11 bases remaining between them.

V usage is TRBV10-3 and J usage is TRBJ2-7, with D perhaps matching TRBD1 or TRBD2 (7 bases each). V was trimmed by 9 bases and J by 7 bases, leaving 19 bases between them. This CDR3 contains 13 residues. CDR1 is ENHRY and CDR2 is SYGVKD in the germline V gene. This chain's CDR3 is CAIAGQLLGEQYF. For the CDR3, the DNA is TGTGCCATAGCGGGACAGCTATTGGGGGAGCAGTACTTC.

A single count supports this clone. V gene TRBV30 combines with J gene TRBJ1-5, with 8 bases aligning to TRBD1. The CDR3 runs to 15 residues. Trimming took 2 bases from V and 7 from J; bases not matched to a gene: 10. CDR1 is GTSNPN and CDR2 is SVGIG in the germline V gene (reference sequence). CDR3: CAWSSLQGARQPQHF. CDR3 nucleotide sequence: TGTGCCTGGAGTAGCCTCCAGGGGGCACGCCAGCCCCAGCATTTT.